This T cell receptor beta chain is from a study of T-cell memory formation after mild COVID-19. Study-level background: TCR clusters showed largely donor specificity.

Comments on this clonotype: Its antigen is not known.

Via MiXCR, TCRdb re-called the 5' RACE reads, giving one row per CDR3 protein. The table shows almost 550,000 distinct CDR3 sequences, with roughly 20% occurring only once. General study points: Some clones that responded turned up in pre-infection memory, which suggests that cross-reactive memory joined in. Contracting clones from day 15 to 85 showed balanced CD4/CD8; later expanders favored CD4+. The second-wave clones peaking on day 37 were not confirmed as SARS-CoV-2-specific.

The J segment lost 2 bases and the V segment lost 3 bases, leaving 3 bases of the junction unmatched. The CDR3 is 15 residues long. Germline CDR1 is SGDLS and CDR2 is YYNGEE. The source material was PBMCs or a T cell subset sorted from them (not recorded which). The receptor's source is an adult woman who had mild COVID-19 (a few samples of this study predate the infection). Cell type and time point are not known. The chain is built from TRBV9 and TRBJ2-3, with 10 nucleotides matching TRBD2. Here the CDR3 reads CASSASGGVTDTQYF. The CDR3 nucleotides read TGTGCCAGCAGCGCGAGCGGGGGGGTCACAGATACGCAGTATTTT.